The 16 T cell receptor beta chains given below trace back to one sample, sequenced in a study of glioma-infiltrating T cells after dendritic cell vaccination (dated by TCRdb to the mid-2010s). To prepare the library, the immunoSEQ multiplex PCR assay was applied. TCRdb mirrors the immuneACCESS table, restricted to in-frame sequences. Some clones are absent from its copies; in checked studies, under half trace to an unresolved V gene, and the reason for the others is unknown. The sample table holds approximately 64,000 clones, of which 82% were seen once. Of the sample, about 10% falls within the top ten clones. The sequencing used blood, collected before dendritic cell vaccination. All receptors come from a human donor with glioblastoma.

With regard to this clone: Other DNA sequences in the same sample also yield this CDR3. V is TRBV18 and J is TRBJ1-4; 8 bases map to TRBD1. V shed 6 bases, J shed 7 bases, and the junction held 7 bases outside the gene matches. Germline assignment: CDR1 KGHSH and CDR2 LQKENI. This CDR3 is 14 amino acids long. In DNA form, the CDR3 reads TGTGCCAGCTCCCCTCAGGGGGCCTTTGAAAAACTGTTTTTT. It translates to CASSPQGAFEKLFF.

The chain links TRBV27 to TRBJ2-3, with 8 nucleotides matching TRBD2. Germline V CDR1 and CDR2: MNHEY, SMNVEV (reference sequence). The CDR3 consists of 14 residues. V dropped 7 bases and J dropped 4; count of bases not matched to a gene: 7. CDR3: CASTSGGEADTQYF. DNA for the CDR3: TGTGCCAGCACAAGCGGGGGAGAGGCAGATACGCAGTATTTT.

This clone was found many times. The rearrangement links TRBV30 to TRBJ1-5; TRBD1 agrees at 9 bases. The CDR3 extends over 14 amino acids. The germline gives CDR1 GTSNPN, CDR2 SVGIG (reference sequence). V shed 1 base, J shed 7 bases, and the junction held 5 bases outside the gene matches. This CDR3 reads CAWSAGQGFQPQHF. CDR3 DNA: TGTGCCTGGAGTGCTGGACAGGGGTTCCAGCCCCAGCATTTT.

As for this clone: At one end the junction does not follow the germline gene, possibly because of a read error. The rearrangement links TRBV19 to TRBJ2-5; TRBD1 aligns across 7 bases. CDR3 length equals 12 residues. Germline-derived CDR1 and CDR2 are LNHDA and SQIVND (reference sequence). The CDR3 nucleotides are TGTGCCAGTAGTGTAGGTGACAGGGCCGTCGACTTC. This translates into CASSVGDRAVDF. The whole variable domain, filled in from reference TRBV19 and TRBJ2-5, reads DGGITQSPKYLFRKEGQNVTLSCEQNLNHDAMYWYRQDPGQGLRLIYYSQIVNDFQKGDIAEGYSVSREKKESFPLTVTSAQKNPTAFYLCASSVGDRAVDFGPGTRLLVL.

This chain joins TRBV27 and TRBJ2-2; TRBD1 aligns across 9 bases. Per the germline V gene, CDR1 is MNHEY and CDR2 is SMNVEV (reference sequence). The V segment lost 5 bases and the J segment 6 bases; nucleotides outside the gene matches: 7. This CDR3 contains 15 residues. In nucleotides, the CDR3 is TGTGCCAGCAGTCCCTGGACAGGGGACCCCGGGGAGCTGTTTTTT. Translating gives CASSPWTGDPGELFF.

This rearrangement joins TRBV4-1 to TRBJ2-7, with 9 bases identical to TRBD1. Trimming at V came to 4 bases and at J to 1 base, leaving 11 bases not matched to a gene. The germline V gene has CDR1 MGHRA and CDR2 YSYEKL. The length of the CDR3 is 17 residues. CDR3: CASSPTRRTGASYEQYF. Here the CDR3 DNA reads TGCGCCAGCAGCCCTACCCGTAGGACAGGGGCTTCCTACGAGCAGTACTTC.

V and J are TRBV28 and TRBJ1-4; D is unclear. CDR1 and CDR2 (germline): MDHEN, SYDVKM. V was cut by 4 bases and J by 7 bases, with 13 bases left in between. The CDR3 contains 14 residues. The CDR3 coding sequence is TGTGCCAGCAGTTCGGACCGGCGGGGTGAAAAACTGTTTTTT. Translation gives CASSSDRRGEKLFF.

The rearrangement uses TRBV28 and TRBJ2-7; possible D gene TRBD2, 5 bases. The length of the CDR3 is 13 residues. V was clipped by 3 bases and J by 2 bases, with 8 bases between them. Germline values: CDR1 MDHEN, CDR2 SYDVKM. The CDR3 DNA reads as TGTGCCAGCAGTTTCTCCGGGACCTACGAGCAGTACTTC. Protein: CASSFSGTYEQYF.

The chain couples TRBV5-1 to TRBJ2-5; the D gene is possibly TRBD2 (6 bases). CDR3 length: 12 amino acids. CDR1 SGHRS and CDR2 YFSETQ come from the germline V gene. V was trimmed by 6 bases and J by 5 bases, leaving 11 bases between them. CDR3 sequence reads: CASTRDWETQYF. The CDR3 coding sequence is TGCGCCAGCACCAGGGACTGGGAGACCCAGTACTTC.

This clone has a handful of counts. V usage is TRBV28 and J usage is TRBJ2-1; D is ambiguous. V lost 7 bases and J lost 2, with 6 bases in between. CDR1 is MDHEN and CDR2 is SYDVKM in the germline V gene. The CDR3 runs to 12 residues. CDR3 in DNA: TGTGCCAGCACCGCGACCTACAATGAGCAGTTCTTC. Translated, it gives CASTATYNEQFF. The full variable domain, in which reference TRBV28 and TRBJ2-1 provide the parts outside the CDR3, is DVKVTQSSRYLVKRTGEKVFLECVQDMDHENMFWYRQDPGLGLRLIYFSYDVKMKEKGDIPEGYSVSREKKERFSLILESASTNQTSMYLCASTATYNEQFFGPGTRLTVL.

The V gene is TRBV5-1, the J gene TRBJ2-7; 8 nucleotides match TRBD1. Trimming took 4 bases from V and 3 from J; bases not matched to a gene: 6. The germline V gene has CDR1 SGHRS and CDR2 YFSETQ. The CDR3 extends over 14 amino acids. CDR3 sequence (DNA): TGCGCCAGCAGCGCCGGACAGGGTGGCTACGAGCAGTACTTC. This codes for CASSAGQGGYEQYF.

This chain joins TRBV6-1 and TRBJ2-5; TRBD1 might be the D (5 bases). The germline gives CDR1 MNHNS, CDR2 SASEGT. Trimming removed 4 bases from V and 1 base from J, with 13 bases in between. There are 15 residues in the CDR3. In nucleotides, the CDR3 is TGTGCCAGCAGTGTTGCAGGGAAGGGCCAAGAGACCCAGTACTTC. Translation: CASSVAGKGQETQYF.

The chain employs TRBV5-1 and TRBJ2-1, with a possible D match to TRBD1 (6 bases). Per the germline V gene, CDR1 is SGHRS and CDR2 is YFSETQ. The CDR3 sequence is 16 residues long. Between the trimmed V and J ends, which lost 3 bases and 8 bases, there was a span of 21 bases. CDR3 sequence: CASSYNSGPKGDEQFF. The CDR3 coding sequence is TGCGCCAGCAGCTACAACAGTGGGCCCAAGGGGGATGAGCAGTTCTTC.

This clone has only one observation. The genes are TRBV5-4 and TRBJ1-6; tentatively, D is TRBD1 (5 bases). V was trimmed by 0 bases and J by 9 bases, leaving 13 bases between them. CDR1 and CDR2 from the germline V gene are SGHNT and YYREEE (reference sequence). The CDR3 has 15 residues. The CDR3 DNA is TGTGCCAGCAGCTTGGACCCGGGACTCGGTTCACCCCTCCACTTT. Residues: CASSLDPGLGSPLHF.

As concerns this clone: The junction departs from germline at one end; a sequencing error may be responsible. Other nucleotide sequences in the sample specify the same CDR3. The J gene is TRBJ1-1, the V gene TRBV6-5, with D unresolved. The germline gives CDR1 MNHEY, CDR2 SVGAGI. The CDR3 has 14 amino acids. The CDR3 DNA reads as TGTGCCAGCAGTTACTTAGTAGGGCGGGCTGAAGCTTTCTTC. Translating it yields CASSYLVGRAEAFF.

V is TRBV27 and J is TRBJ2-1; D is possibly TRBD2 (7 bases). The CDR3 length is 17 residues. Trimming left V 5 bases short and J 8 bases short, with 25 bases between. Germline-derived CDR1 and CDR2 are MNHEY and SMNVEV (reference sequence). This chain's CDR3 is CASSPLVRGGVMDEQFF. The CDR3 bases are TGTGCCAGCAGTCCCCTGGTTCGAGGGGGGGTTATGGATGAGCAGTTCTTC.